The entry below describes one T cell receptor (beta chain). The record originates from a study of blood T cell repertoires in COVID-19. Across the whole study: The samples span acute and convalescent COVID-19 from the United States, Italy and Spain.

V trimming: 3 bases; J trimming: 6 bases; junction bases outside the gene matches: 10. Per germline, CDR1 LNHDA and CDR2 SQIVND (reference sequence). The CDR3 totals 15 residues. TCRdb keeps only in-frame clones here, not all; method: immunoSEQ multiplex PCR. The table lists almost 200,000 clones, 85% to 90% of them singletons. This sequence joins TRBV19 and TRBJ1-2, with 7 bases identical to TRBD1. Source material: peripheral blood. The source is a woman aged 70-85 years with acute or convalescent COVID-19. In nucleotides, the CDR3 is TGTGCCAGTAGTATCGGGACAGCTGGCTTTGATGGCTACACCTTC. Residues: CASSIGTAGFDGYTF.